What follows is one T cell receptor beta chain and its context. Its specificity is not known. Germline V gene lookup returns CDR1 SGHAT and CDR2 FQNNGV. V was trimmed by 1 base and J by 3 bases, leaving 9 bases between them. This CDR3 is 14 amino acids long. The data derive from a study of identical twins. Findings and limits, study-wide: Fewer insertions were carried by abundant cord blood beta clonotypes, but none was seen in memory repertoires.

Healthy Caucasians provided all donations. Template switching, a step in the protocol, added a universal primer site, and cDNA carried unique molecular identifiers. TCRdb redid the calling of the 5' RACE reads with MiXCR, one entry per CDR3 protein. The sample lists about 920,000 distinct CDR3 sequences, 10% to 15% occurring once. These data also formed part of another study, on yellow fever vaccine responses in identical twins. According to that study: Twins reportedly had a vaccine T cell response that seemed partly convergent, partly personalized.

Source material: PBMCs. The TCR sequence derives from a woman between 18 and 29 years old in good health. This rearrangement joins TRBV11-2 to TRBJ2-5; TRBD1 might be the D (6 bases). As DNA, the CDR3 is TGTGCCAGCAGCTTAGCAGGGACAAAAGAGACCCAGTACTTC. It is translated as CASSLAGTKETQYF.